Each of the 10 T cell receptor beta chains below was sequenced from the same sample in a study of cytomegalovirus exposure and HLA in healthy donors. The PCR contained 60 Vbeta and 13 Jbeta primers. Clones were read by immunoSEQ multiplex PCR, and TCRdb kept only the in-frame ones, dropping some. The table includes 130,000 or so clones, 85% detected once. The sequencing sample was made of PBMCs. Receptor source: a woman aged 30 to 39 in good health and CMV-seropositive.

The chain carries TRBV2 and TRBJ2-7, with D possibly matching TRBD1 (6 bases). Trimming removed 3 bases at V and 7 bases at J, with 10 bases between. Germline lookup yields CDR1 SNHLY and CDR2 FYNNEI. This CDR3 has 12 residues. In DNA form, the CDR3 reads TGTGCCAGCAGTGAGGGGGCCGGGGAGCAGTACTTC. Protein sequence: CASSEGAGEQYF.

The J gene is TRBJ1-1, the V gene TRBV5-4; 8 bases match TRBD1. The CDR3 is 13 amino acids. Germline trimming cut 4 bases from V and 8 bases from J; bases unmatched to any gene: 7. Germline loops: CDR1 SGHNT, CDR2 YYREEE (reference sequence). CDR3 nucleotides: TGTGCCAGCAGCCAGTCCCGGGACAGGGAAGCTTTCTTT. Translating gives CASSQSRDREAFF. Supplemented by reference TRBV5-4 and TRBJ1-1, the full variable domain reads ETGVTQSPTHLIKTRGQQVTLRCSSQSGHNTVSWYQQALGQGPQFIFQYYREEENGRGNFPPRFSGLQFPNYSSELNVNALELDDSALYLCASSQSRDREAFFGQGTRLTVV.

The chain combines TRBV5-6 with TRBJ1-1; D remains ambiguous. Trimming took off 0 bases at V and 1 base at J, with 7 bases between the two ends. Germline assignment: CDR1 SGHDT and CDR2 YYEEEE. The CDR3 runs 14 residues. The CDR3: CASSLGRWNTEAFF. The CDR3 region has the DNA TGTGCCAGCAGCTTGGGGAGGTGGAACACTGAAGCTTTCTTT. Filled out from reference TRBV5-6 and TRBJ1-1, the complete variable domain reads DAGVTQSPTHLIKTRGQQVTLRCSPKSGHDTVSWYQQALGQGPQFIFQYYEEEERQRGNFPDRFSGHQFPNYSSELNVNALLLGDSALYLCASSLGRWNTEAFFGQGTRLTVV.

The V call is TRBV7-8, the J call TRBJ2-7; TRBD1 matches 7 bases. J lost 3 bases, V lost 5 bases, and 22 bases had no gene match. CDR3 length: 19 residues. The germline V gene encodes CDR1 SGHVS and CDR2 FQNEAQ. The DNA for the CDR3 is TGTGCCAGCAGCCCTGATCCGGGACAGCTATCAACCTACTACTACGAGCAGTACTTC. Its protein is CASSPDPGQLSTYYYEQYF.

The gene calls are TRBV6-5 and TRBJ1-5; the match to TRBD1 covers 7 bases. Unmatched junction bases numbered 4, after V lost 4 bases and J lost 4 bases. The germline V gene has CDR1 MNHEY and CDR2 SVGAGI. The length of the CDR3 is 14 residues. The DNA for the CDR3 is TGTGCCAGCAGTTCCCAGGGGGAGAATCAGCCCCAGCATTTT. Its translation is CASSSQGENQPQHF.

The V and J genes are TRBV18 and TRBJ1-6, with TRBD1 as a possible D gene (5 bases). V lost 3 bases and J 8 bases, leaving 11 bases between the germline ends. Germline CDR1 KGHSH, CDR2 LQKENI. The CDR3 sequence is 14 residues long. The CDR3: CASSPTAGDSPLHF. The CDR3 DNA reads TGTGCCAGCTCACCTACGGCGGGGGATTCACCCCTCCACTTT.

The genes are TRBV19 and TRBJ1-2, with 7 nucleotides matching TRBD1. Per the germline V gene, CDR1 is LNHDA and CDR2 is SQIVND (reference sequence). This CDR3 has 13 residues. V lost 3 bases and J lost 7; bases outside the gene matches: 5. The CDR3 DNA is TGTGCCAGTAGTATCGGACAGGAGTTTGGCTACACCTTC. It is translated as CASSIGQEFGYTF.

This chain joins TRBV2 and TRBJ1-1; no reliable D call. V was pared by 6 bases and J by 2 bases, with 10 bases between. Germline V gives CDR1 SNHLY, CDR2 FYNNEI. The CDR3 covers 13 residues. The CDR3 nucleotides read TGTGCCAGCAGGGGCGGGCCCAACACTGAAGCTTTCTTT. As protein: CASRGGPNTEAFF.

This CDR3 is CASSLLASSYEQYF. The DNA of the CDR3 is TGTGCCAGCAGCCTACTAGCGAGCTCCTACGAGCAGTACTTC. The chain joins TRBV4-2 to TRBJ2-7, with TRBD2 matching 7 bases. The CDR3 is 14 residues long. Germline-derived CDR1 and CDR2 are LGHNA and YNFKEQ. The V segment lost 4 bases and the J segment 0 bases; nucleotides outside the gene matches: 3.

The rearrangement uses TRBV6-5 and TRBJ2-1; D is perhaps TRBD2 (6 bases). V lost 4 bases and J lost 7, with 20 bases in between. CDR3 size: 16 residues. The germline V gene encodes CDR1 MNHEY and CDR2 SVGAGI. CDR3 sequence (DNA): TGTGCCAGCAGTTCCGCCCGGGAGATATTACCTAATGAGCAGTTCTTC. The encoded protein is CASSSAREILPNEQFF.